One sample yielded the 4 T cell receptor beta chains listed below, sequenced in a study of response to subunit inactivated influenza vaccine. TCRdb used MiXCR to reprocess the RT-PCR reads, holding one entry per CDR3 protein. The sample consists of under 850,000 distinct CDR3 sequences, around 18% of them appearing once. The sample in question was PBMCs from blood, obtained around 5 days after vaccination. The receptors stem from a man aged 45-65 years who received an inactivated influenza vaccine.

This clonotype was seen a handful of times. The chain joins TRBV20-1 to TRBJ1-2; D gene unclear. The CDR3 spans 13 residues. Germline-derived CDR1 and CDR2 are DFQATT and SNEGSKA (reference sequence). Trimming cost V 1 base and J 4 bases, with 10 bases left between them. The CDR3 is CSARAREVYGYTF. DNA for the CDR3: TGCAGTGCTAGAGCGCGGGAGGTCTATGGCTACACCTTC.

CDR3 sequence (DNA): TGTGCCAGCAGCACACGGCCCGGGACAAACTACGAGCAGTACTTC. Encoded protein: CASSTRPGTNYEQYF. The chain is built from TRBV6-2 or TRBV6-3 and TRBJ2-7; TRBD1 might be the D (6 bases). V lost 6 bases, J lost 3 bases, and 18 bases lay in between. In germline, CDR1 is MNHEY, CDR2 SVGEGT. This CDR3 has 15 residues.

This clonotype came up once. The chain joins TRBV20-1 to TRBJ2-7; TRBD1 matches at 10 bases. Germline V gives CDR1 DFQATT, CDR2 SNEGSKA (reference sequence). Trimming at V came to 4 bases and at J to 4 bases, leaving 10 bases not matched to a gene. This CDR3 is built from 15 residues. CDR3 DNA: TGCAGTGCTAACGTCCTAAGACAGGGGGCTTACGAGCAGTACTTC. This translates into CSANVLRQGAYEQYF.

This chain links TRBV12-3 or TRBV12-4 with TRBJ1-4; D unresolved. The V end lost 3 bases, the J end lost 3 bases, and 14 bases lay between the germline ends. This CDR3 contains 16 residues. CDR3 sequence (DNA): TGTGCCAGCAGTTTGATATCGGGGTCATCTAATGAAAAACTGTTTTTT. It is translated as CASSLISGSSNEKLFF.